The 23 T cell receptor beta chains listed next were all sequenced from one sample in a study of technical replicates of blood from several donors. Repertoires were generated with immunoSEQ multiplex PCR, while TCRdb's copy carries only in-frame clones and drops some. Among about 74,000 clones listed, almost 96% were seen once. Sequenced material: T cells isolated from PBMCs. The receptors derive from a human donor in good health.

V usage is TRBV25-1 and J usage is TRBJ2-2, with D possibly being TRBD2 (6 bases). Germline CDR1 MGHDK, CDR2 SYGVNS. The CDR3 is 15 residues long. V dropped 5 bases and J dropped 5 bases, with 15 bases sitting between them. The CDR3, as DNA: TGTGCCAGCAGTCGGGGGACTGCCGGGACCGGGGAGCTGTTTTTT. This codes for CASSRGTAGTGELFF.

This clone showed up just a few times. The rearrangement joins TRBV12-2 to TRBJ2-2; the DNA was not used to check the table's D call, TRBD2. TRBV12-2 is termed a pseudogene. The CDR3 extends over 15 amino acids. The CDR3 DNA follows: TGTGCAAGTCGCTTAGCGCTGCGGGAGAGGCGGGAGCTGTTTTTT. This gives the protein CASRLALRERRELFF.

In nucleotides, the CDR3 is TGTGCCAGCAGCGCCTGGGGGGGCGGTACAGATACGCAGTATTTT. Encoded protein: CASSAWGGGTDTQYF. V and J are TRBV9 and TRBJ2-3; TRBD2 might be the D (7 bases). Germline V CDR1 and CDR2: SGDLS, YYNGEE. CDR3 length: 15 residues. V lost 3 bases and J lost 3, with 14 bases in between.

The chain couples TRBV7-7 to TRBJ2-3; 10 nucleotides line up with TRBD2. The ends lost 4 bases at V and 1 base at J; junction bases unmatched: 11. The V gene's germline CDR1 is SSHAT and CDR2 FNYEAQ (reference sequence). CDR3 length: 18 amino acids. The CDR3 spells CASSSSEREGWGTDTQYF. The CDR3 DNA is TGTGCCAGCAGCTCATCGGAGCGGGAGGGTTGGGGCACAGATACGCAGTATTTT.

The CDR3 here is CASSPRQGGHNQPQHF. The CDR3 nucleotides are TGTGCCAGTAGTCCCCGGCAGGGGGGCCATAATCAGCCCCAGCATTTT. The chain combines TRBV19 with TRBJ1-5; 7 bases line up with TRBD1. Germline CDR1 LNHDA, CDR2 SQIVND (reference sequence). The J segment lost 4 bases and the V segment lost 5 bases, leaving 11 bases of the junction unmatched. CDR3 size: 16 residues.

The V call is TRBV6-1, the J call TRBJ2-5, with 8 bases lining up with TRBD2. Per germline, CDR1 MNHNS and CDR2 SASEGT. The CDR3 spans 16 residues. V lost 0 bases, J lost 2 bases, and 5 bases stayed unmatched. CDR3 nucleotides: TGTGCCAGCAGTGAAGCAAGGACTAGCCGGCAAGAGACCCAGTACTTC. Its translation is CASSEARTSRQETQYF.

V usage is TRBV27 and J usage is TRBJ1-1, with D tentatively TRBD1 (6 bases). The V end lost 3 bases, the J end lost 6 bases, and 11 bases lay between the germline ends. The V gene's germline CDR1 is MNHEY and CDR2 SMNVEV (reference sequence). The CDR3 runs to 13 residues. CDR3 bases: TGTGCCAGCAGTTTTCGGGGGGCCCCTGAAGCTTTCTTT. Protein sequence: CASSFRGAPEAFF.

The chain is built from TRBV11-2 and TRBJ1-2, with TRBD1 matching 9 bases. Germline trimming cut 6 bases from V and 3 bases from J; bases unmatched to any gene: 8. Germline V gene lookup returns CDR1 SGHAT and CDR2 FQNNGV. The CDR3 totals 15 residues. The CDR3 nucleotides read TGTGCCAGCAGACAAACAGGGGGCATGTACTATGGCTACACCTTC. This encodes CASRQTGGMYYGYTF.

Only one count was recorded for this clone. The chain has TRBV25-1 and TRBJ2-7; maybe TRBD1 (6 bases). CDR3 size: 13 residues. Per the germline V gene, CDR1 is MGHDK and CDR2 is SYGVNS. The ends were cut back, 4 bases at V and 5 bases at J, with 12 bases in the middle. CDR3 nucleotide sequence: TGTGCCAGCAGTGCTCTCAGGGGAGACGAGCAGTACTTC. This translates into CASSALRGDEQYF.

The CDR3 spells CASSPGQGWGEQYF. The DNA for the CDR3 is TGTGCCAGCAGCCCTGGACAGGGATGGGGCGAGCAGTACTTC. This rearrangement joins TRBV7-9 to TRBJ2-7, with 8 nucleotides matching TRBD1. CDR3 length equals 14 residues. The germline gives CDR1 SEHNR, CDR2 FQNEAQ (reference sequence). V trimming: 5 bases; J trimming: 6 bases; junction bases outside the gene matches: 9.

The chain uses TRBV6-4 and TRBJ2-2; TRBD1 might be the D (7 bases). The CDR3 spans 15 residues. V was pared by 6 bases and J by 6 bases, with 17 bases between. From germline, CDR1 is MRHNA and CDR2 SNTAGT. The CDR3 nucleotides are TGTGCCAGCAGAGAGGAGGGGGCAACCGCCGGGGAGCTGTTTTTT. As protein: CASREEGATAGELFF.

The V gene is TRBV9, the J gene TRBJ2-5, with TRBD1 as a possible D gene (6 bases). V dropped 4 bases and J dropped 2 bases, with 18 bases sitting between them. This CDR3 has 16 residues. Germline V gene data show CDR1 as SGDLS and CDR2 as YYNGEE. The CDR3: CASSTYGGQKQETQYF. CDR3 sequence (DNA): TGTGCCAGCAGCACTTATGGAGGACAGAAACAAGAGACCCAGTACTTC.

The chain combines TRBV11-2 with TRBJ2-5; 8 bases are a match to TRBD1. Germline trimming cut 5 bases from V and 4 bases from J; bases unmatched to any gene: 9. Germline CDR1 and CDR2: SGHAT and FQNNGV. This CDR3 is built from 15 residues. CDR3 coding DNA: TGTGCCAGCAGCCACCGGGACAGGTGGCGAGAGACCCAGTACTTC. Translated: CASSHRDRWRETQYF.

The chain is built from TRBV19 and TRBJ1-5, with D hard to call. The germline V gene has CDR1 LNHDA and CDR2 SQIVND (reference sequence). V gave up 2 bases and J gave up 7 bases, with 15 bases separating them. The CDR3 is 15 residues long. The CDR3 DNA sequence: TGTGCCAGTAGTATAATGTGGGGAAGAGGGCAGCCCCAGCATTTT. Protein product: CASSIMWGRGQPQHF.

The chain carries TRBV29-1 and TRBJ2-1; 11 bases fit TRBD2. The CDR3 contains 16 residues. Germline CDR1 SQVTM, CDR2 ANQGSEA. The V segment lost 7 bases and the J segment 5 bases; nucleotides outside the gene matches: 13. The CDR3 here is CSAPLAGGLFHNEQFF. DNA for the CDR3: TGCAGCGCTCCCCTAGCGGGAGGACTCTTTCACAATGAGCAGTTCTTC.

The gene calls are TRBV12-1 and TRBJ1-5; the table gives TRBD1 as D, unverified against the DNA. TRBV12-1 is shown as a pseudogene. The CDR3 runs to 18 residues. The CDR3 loop reads CASSFSKRMGQLIQPQHF. The CDR3 coding sequence is TGTGCCAGCAGCTTTTCAAAAAGGATGGGACAGTTAATTCAGCCCCAGCATTTT.

The chain combines TRBV5-1 with TRBJ2-2, with 7 nucleotides matching TRBD1. From germline, CDR1 is SGHRS and CDR2 YFSETQ. Trimming removed 4 bases from V and 2 bases from J; junction bases left unmatched: 5. The CDR3 totals 15 residues. The CDR3 is CASSRDRDNTGELFF. Written as DNA, the CDR3 is TGCGCCAGCAGCCGGGACAGAGATAACACCGGGGAGCTGTTTTTT.

The J gene is TRBJ2-7, the V gene TRBV7-9; 14 bases line up with TRBD2. The germline CDR1 and CDR2 sequences are SEHNR and FQNEAQ (reference sequence). This CDR3 has 14 residues. The J segment lost 7 bases and the V segment lost 6 bases, leaving 5 bases of the junction unmatched. DNA for the CDR3: TGTGCCAGCAGTAAGGGACTAGCGGGAGAGGAGCAGTACTTC. This sequence encodes CASSKGLAGEEQYF.

The rearrangement links TRBV7-2 to TRBJ1-5; 7 bases map to TRBD1. Germline V gene lookup returns CDR1 SGHTA and CDR2 FQGNSA. The CDR3 totals 14 residues. V lost 5 bases, J lost 4 bases, and 5 bases stayed unmatched. DNA of the CDR3: TGTGCCAGCAGCCTGACAGGGCGTAATCAGCCCCAGCATTTT. Translating it yields CASSLTGRNQPQHF.

V gene TRBV28 combines with J gene TRBJ1-5, with D possibly TRBD1 on 5 matching bases. Germline lookup yields CDR1 MDHEN and CDR2 SYDVKM. The CDR3 runs 14 residues. V lost 5 bases, J lost 5 bases, and 13 bases lay in between. The CDR3 reads CASSSTGVYQPQHF. The CDR3 DNA reads as TGTGCCAGCAGTAGCACAGGAGTCTATCAGCCCCAGCATTTT.

V gene TRBV11-3 combines with J gene TRBJ1-3; D unresolved. The CDR3 length is 16 residues. Germline assignment: CDR1 SGHNT and CDR2 YENEEA. V lost 5 bases, J lost 4 bases, and 18 bases lay in between. The chain's CDR3 is CASSLRVLSPGNTIYF. CDR3 sequence (DNA): TGTGCCAGCAGCCTTCGGGTCCTAAGTCCCGGAAACACCATATATTTT.

This chain joins TRBV21-1 and TRBJ1-2. TRBV21-1 is a documented pseudogene. This CDR3 has 14 residues. The CDR3 protein is CASSKVWGLRGYTF. In DNA form, the CDR3 reads TGTGCCAGCAGCAAGGTTTGGGGACTTCGAGGCTACACCTTC.

The chain combines TRBV5-8 with TRBJ2-3; D may be TRBD2 (6 bases). The CDR3 length is 16 residues. The germline V gene has CDR1 SGHTS and CDR2 YDEGEE. V lost 0 bases, J lost 2 bases, and 13 bases lay in between. CDR3 in DNA: TGTGCCAGCAGCTTGGGCTCGGGGGACGCCACAGATACGCAGTATTTT. This translates into CASSLGSGDATDTQYF.